This T cell receptor (beta chain) was recovered during a study of type 1 and type 2 diabetes patients. The CDR3 has 15 amino acids. CDR1 LGHNT and CDR2 FRNRAP come from the germline V gene. With 1 base clipped from V and 2 bases from J, the junction kept 4 bases outside the gene matches. This clonotype was recorded only once. Its antigen remains unidentified. Amplification started from genomic DNA. Amplification of the beta chain CDR3 used 30 forward and 13 reverse multiplex primers. TCRdb reprocessed the multiplex PCR reads via MiXCR and lists one record per CDR3 protein. The repertoire holds 250,000 to 300,000 distinct CDR3 sequences, with over 45% as singletons. Study-level findings and limits: Type 1 diabetes repertoires were significantly less diverse than type 2 diabetes ones.

Sequencing was done on a sample of peripheral blood mononuclear cells (PBMCs). The chain joins TRBV12-5 to TRBJ2-5; 7 nucleotides align to TRBD2. The receptor was derived from a man younger than 35 with type 2 diabetes. CDR3 in DNA: TGTGCTAGTGGTTTGGCACCGGGGGGACAAGAGACCCAGTACTTC. Encoded protein: CASGLAPGGQETQYF.